Below, 31 T cell receptor beta chains from the same sample are listed, as sequenced in a study of response to subunit inactivated influenza vaccine. TCRdb passed the RT-PCR reads through MiXCR, listing each CDR3 protein once. The profile shows approximately 170,000 distinct CDR3 sequences, about an eighth of them singletons. The material was CD8+ T cells sorted from PBMCs, obtained roughly 5 days after vaccination. The receptors stem from a man aged 50 to 60 who received an inactivated influenza vaccine.

A few counts support this clonotype. DNA for the CDR3: TGCGCCAGCAGCTTGTTTCCGGGATACTACGAGCAGTACTTC. This sequence encodes CASSLFPGYYEQYF. The chain combines TRBV5-1 with TRBJ2-7; tentatively, D is TRBD2 (5 bases). V was cut by 1 base and J by 3 bases, with 11 bases left in between. The CDR3 covers 14 residues. Germline CDR1 and CDR2: SGHRS and YFSETQ.

This clonotype was observed a handful of times. The V call is TRBV12-3 or TRBV12-4, the J call TRBJ2-7; D possibly uses TRBD1 or TRBD2 (6 bases each). Trimming cost V 4 bases and J 3 bases, with 16 bases left between them. CDR3 length: 15 residues. In nucleotides, the CDR3 is TGTGCCAGCAGTTGGGGGGCCGGCCGAAACTACGAGCAGTACTTC. Its translation is CASSWGAGRNYEQYF.

Of note for this clonotype: Possible read error: a much larger clone is one base away. The V call is TRBV12-3 or TRBV12-4, the J call TRBJ2-3; D is undetermined. This CDR3 is built from 12 residues. The CDR3 bases are TGTGCCAGCAGTACCATGGAAGATACGCCGTATTTT. This sequence encodes CASSTMEDTPYF.

CDR3 amino acids: CASSFVGGGGASDTQYF. CDR3 DNA sequence: TGTGCCAGCAGTTTTGTAGGTGGCGGGGGGGCCTCGGATACGCAGTATTTT. The chain couples TRBV27 to TRBJ2-3, with 9 positions matching TRBD2. The V gene's germline CDR1 is MNHEY and CDR2 SMNVEV (reference sequence). The CDR3 contains 17 residues. V shed 3 bases and J 6 bases; nucleotides not matched to a gene: 13.

This clonotype has just a few counts. One end of the junction is discordant with germline, which a read error may explain. V gene TRBV10-2 combines with J gene TRBJ2-7, with D perhaps matching TRBD1 or TRBD2 (5 bases each). Germline CDR1 reads WSHSY; CDR2 reads SAAADI. The length of the CDR3 is 12 residues. The CDR3 loop is CASNEGSYEQYF. DNA of the CDR3: TGCGCCAGCAATGAGGGGTCCTACGAGCAGTACTTC.

This clonotype was counted only a few times. This chain uses TRBV6-5 with TRBJ2-2; 8 bases fit TRBD2. CDR3 length equals 16 residues. Germline V gives CDR1 MNHEY, CDR2 SVGAGI. Trimming took 4 bases from V and 5 from J; bases not matched to a gene: 9. DNA for the CDR3: TGTGCCAGCAGTTTCCTCGGACTAGCCCGAACCGGGGAGCTGTTTTTT. Residues: CASSFLGLARTGELFF.

This clonotype was counted at least ten times. The V and J genes are TRBV28 and TRBJ2-3, with D possibly TRBD2 on 5 matching bases. The CDR3 is made up of 16 amino acids. V lost 2 bases and J 0 bases, leaving 12 bases between the germline ends. In germline, CDR1 is MDHEN, CDR2 SYDVKM. The CDR3 DNA is TGTGCCAGCAGTTTAATGTCTAGCAGTAGCACAGATACGCAGTATTTT. It specifies CASSLMSSSSTDTQYF. Filled out from reference TRBV28 and TRBJ2-3, the complete variable domain reads DVKVTQSSRYLVKRTGEKVFLECVQDMDHENMFWYRQDPGLGLRLIYFSYDVKMKEKGDIPEGYSVSREKKERFSLILESASTNQTSMYLCASSLMSSSSTDTQYFGPGTRLTVL.

The chain recombines TRBV24-1 with TRBJ2-1; D is unclear. The CDR3 is 16 amino acids. Trimming cost V 4 bases and J 9 bases, with 21 bases left between them. Per the germline V gene, CDR1 is KGHDR and CDR2 is SFDVKD. The CDR3 region has the DNA TGTGCCACCAGTGACCTCGTAGTAGCCGGTGGAAGTGAGCAGTTCTTC. Protein product: CATSDLVVAGGSEQFF.

V gene TRBV5-1 combines with J gene TRBJ2-7; unclear D gene. There are 14 residues in the CDR3. Deletions cut 2 bases from V and 0 bases from J, with 9 bases between. Germline CDR1 is SGHRS and CDR2 is YFSETQ. The CDR3 region is CASSFRTPSYEQYF. The CDR3 DNA is TGCGCCAGCAGCTTTCGGACCCCCTCCTACGAGCAGTACTTC.

A few counts support this clonotype. The V and J genes are TRBV3-1 and TRBJ2-6, with D unclear. Germline lookup yields CDR1 LGHDT and CDR2 YNNKEL (reference sequence). The ends were cut back, 1 base at V and 0 bases at J, with 13 bases in the middle. This CDR3 has 18 residues. CDR3 region: CASSQVGGKGSGANVLTF. CDR3 nucleotide sequence: TGTGCCAGCAGCCAAGTTGGTGGGAAAGGCTCTGGGGCCAACGTCCTGACTTTC.

The J gene is TRBJ2-1, the V gene TRBV11-2, with D perhaps TRBD2 (5 bases). Germline values: CDR1 SGHAT, CDR2 FQNNGV. The CDR3 loop spans 15 amino acids. V lost 3 bases to trimming and J lost 1 base, with 10 bases between them. CDR3 in amino acids: CASSLEATSYNEQFF. CDR3 nucleotide sequence: TGTGCCAGCAGCTTGGAGGCTACGTCCTACAATGAGCAGTTCTTC.

The sample holds a few counts of this clonotype. The chain links TRBV3-1 to TRBJ2-2; a possible D gene is TRBD1 (5 bases). V gave up 4 bases and J gave up 4 bases, with 13 bases separating them. Germline-derived CDR1 and CDR2 are LGHDT and YNNKEL (reference sequence). This CDR3 has 15 amino acids. The CDR3 is CASSPGLVSTGELFF. The CDR3 nucleotides are TGTGCCAGCAGCCCAGGGCTAGTAAGCACCGGGGAGCTGTTTTTT.

In this sample, this clonotype turned up a few times. The V gene is TRBV29-1, the J gene TRBJ2-1; unclear D gene. V was shortened by 1 base and J by 9 bases, with 7 bases between the two germline ends. The CDR3 is 11 amino acids. CDR1 and CDR2 from the germline V gene are SQVTM and ANQGSEA. CDR3: CSVEVRIEQFF. The CDR3 nucleotides are TGCAGCGTTGAAGTGCGAATTGAGCAGTTCTTC.

This clonotype was found many times. The CDR3 DNA reads TGTGCCACCAGCAGACCTAGCGGGAGCGTTCGTGAGCAGTTCTTC. The encoded protein is CATSRPSGSVREQFF. The chain combines TRBV15 with TRBJ2-1; 10 nucleotides align to TRBD2. Germline CDR1 is LNHNV and CDR2 is YYDKDF (reference sequence). Unmatched junction bases numbered 7, after V lost 2 bases and J lost 9 bases. The CDR3 has 15 amino acids.

This clonotype appeared a few times. This chain uses TRBV5-5 with TRBJ2-5; D gene unclear. The V end was cut by 4 bases, the J end by 2 bases, with 9 bases between. Germline lookup yields CDR1 SGHKS and CDR2 YYEKEE (reference sequence). CDR3 size: 13 residues. As DNA, the CDR3 is TGTGCCAGCAGCATAGATAGGCAAGAGACCCAGTACTTC. Amino acid sequence: CASSIDRQETQYF.

This clonotype has only a few counts. As DNA, the CDR3 is TGCGCCAGCAGCCCGGGACTAGCGGGGGCCGAGCAGTACTTC. It is translated as CASSPGLAGAEQYF. The genes are TRBV4-3 and TRBJ2-7, with 14 bases matching TRBD2. This CDR3 has 14 amino acids. Germline V CDR1 and CDR2: LGHNA, YSLEER. Germline trimming cut 4 bases from V and 6 bases from J; bases unmatched to any gene: 2.

This clonotype has just a few counts. The chain uses TRBV28 and TRBJ1-5; 7 positions agree with TRBD1. The germline CDR1 and CDR2 sequences are MDHEN and SYDVKM. The V segment lost 6 bases and the J segment 0 bases; nucleotides outside the gene matches: 5. The CDR3 spans 15 residues. CDR3 loop: CASRPGQYSNQPQHF. The CDR3 nucleotides are TGTGCCAGCAGACCGGGACAGTATAGCAATCAGCCCCAGCATTTT.

This clonotype was found many times. The gene calls are TRBV10-3 and TRBJ1-4, with 8 bases lining up with TRBD1. This CDR3 is built from 15 residues. The ends lost 4 bases at V and 8 bases at J; junction bases unmatched: 9. Germline-derived CDR1 and CDR2 are ENHRY and SYGVKD. For the CDR3, the DNA is TGTGCCATCAGTGTCACAGGGGGGAGCGAAGAAAAACTGTTTTTT. It specifies CAISVTGGSEEKLFF.

The rearrangement links TRBV10-3 to TRBJ2-7; the match to TRBD2 covers 9 bases. The CDR3 extends over 16 amino acids. After removal of 3 bases from V and 3 bases from J, the junction contained 9 bases not matched to a gene. Germline CDR1 ENHRY, CDR2 SYGVKD. The CDR3 coding sequence is TGTGCCATCAGTGAAAAGCGGGAGGTCTTCTACTACGAGCAGTACTTC. Translating it yields CAISEKREVFYYEQYF.

This clonotype came up a few times. The chain links TRBV12-3 or TRBV12-4 to TRBJ2-2, with D uncertain. Trimming shortened V by 7 bases and J by 4 bases, and 19 bases separated the two germline ends. The CDR3 is 16 residues long. The CDR3 coding sequence is TGTGCCAGCACATCTGGGCACCCCCGGGTCACCGGGGAGCTGTTTTTT. Amino acids: CASTSGHPRVTGELFF.

The gene calls are TRBV2 and TRBJ2-7; D gene unclear. Germline lookup yields CDR1 SNHLY and CDR2 FYNNEI. V dropped 6 bases and J dropped 3 bases, with 12 bases sitting between them. This CDR3 has 13 residues. CDR3 coding DNA: TGTGCCAGCAGGCGCAGCACTCGCTACGAGCAGTACTTC. Its protein product is CASRRSTRYEQYF.

The rearrangement uses TRBV4-1 and TRBJ2-1; possibly TRBD1 for D (6 bases). The V end was cut by 4 bases, the J end by 1 base, with 29 bases between. The CDR3 covers 21 residues. The germline gives CDR1 MGHRA, CDR2 YSYEKL. DNA for the CDR3: TGCGCCAGCAGCCCCCGAGGTGGGGTCCGATTAGGGGGTCCTTCCTACAATGAGCAGTTCTTC. Protein: CASSPRGGVRLGGPSYNEQFF.

This clonotype has just a few counts. The rearrangement uses TRBV11-2 and TRBJ2-7; 8 nucleotides line up with TRBD2. V shed 6 bases and J 0 bases; nucleotides not matched to a gene: 4. The germline V gene encodes CDR1 SGHAT and CDR2 FQNNGV. This CDR3 region has 14 residues. The DNA of the CDR3 is TGTGCCAGCAGTAGGAGCGGGAGCTCCTACGAGCAGTACTTC. Protein: CASSRSGSSYEQYF.

This clonotype showed up just a few times. V usage is TRBV10-2 and J usage is TRBJ1-1, with 8 bases aligning to TRBD1. The length of the CDR3 is 15 residues. The trim removed 2 bases at V and 4 bases at J, leaving 6 bases unmatched. CDR1 and CDR2 (germline): WSHSY, SAAADI. CDR3 region: CASSEITGGGTEAFF. The CDR3, as DNA: TGCGCCAGCAGTGAGATCACAGGGGGAGGCACTGAAGCTTTCTTT.

The chain uses TRBV5-6 and TRBJ2-4; TRBD1 aligns across 9 bases. Germline CDR1 and CDR2: SGHDT and YYEEEE. The V segment lost 0 bases and the J segment 6 bases; nucleotides outside the gene matches: 10. CDR3 size: 17 residues. The CDR3: CASSLGTGVPRGNIQYF. DNA for the CDR3: TGTGCCAGCAGCTTGGGGACAGGGGTTCCCAGGGGAAACATTCAGTACTTC. The complete variable domain, with remaining parts taken from reference TRBV5-6 and TRBJ2-4, reads DAGVTQSPTHLIKTRGQQVTLRCSPKSGHDTVSWYQQALGQGPQFIFQYYEEEERQRGNFPDRFSGHQFPNYSSELNVNALLLGDSALYLCASSLGTGVPRGNIQYFGAGTRLSVL.

This clonotype was detected ten times or more. The chain recombines TRBV4-3 with TRBJ2-7, with 8 bases matching TRBD2. The V segment lost 0 bases and the J segment 7 bases; nucleotides outside the gene matches: 14. CDR1 and CDR2 (germline): LGHNA, YSLEER. The CDR3 length is 17 residues. This CDR3 reads CASSQEIPGLASGEQYF. The CDR3 DNA follows: TGCGCCAGCAGCCAAGAAATTCCCGGACTAGCCTCAGGAGAGCAGTACTTC.

The V call is TRBV10-3, the J call TRBJ2-7; TRBD2 agrees at 10 bases. CDR1 ENHRY and CDR2 SYGVKD come from the germline V gene. The V segment lost 3 bases and the J segment 7 bases; nucleotides outside the gene matches: 12. The CDR3 is 16 amino acids. In nucleotides, the CDR3 is TGTGCCATCAGTGAAGCTGGGCTAGCGGGGGAGTGGGAGCAGTACTTC. It yields the protein CAISEAGLAGEWEQYF.

V usage is TRBV19 and J usage is TRBJ2-7; 10 nucleotides line up with TRBD1. The CDR3 has 14 residues. Germline CDR1 LNHDA, CDR2 SQIVND (reference sequence). The V segment lost 3 bases and the J segment 3 bases; nucleotides outside the gene matches: 2. Here the CDR3 reads CASSMGQGIYEQYF. Written as DNA, the CDR3 is TGTGCCAGTAGTATGGGACAGGGGATCTACGAGCAGTACTTC. Variable domain in full (rest from reference TRBV19 and TRBJ2-7): DGGITQSPKYLFRKEGQNVTLSCEQNLNHDAMYWYRQDPGQGLRLIYYSQIVNDFQKGDIAEGYSVSREKKESFPLTVTSAQKNPTAFYLCASSMGQGIYEQYFGPGTRLTVT.

This clonotype has just a few counts. The chain has TRBV4-1 and TRBJ2-7; the D is unclear. The CDR3 extends over 13 amino acids. Trimming pared 5 bases from V and 0 bases from J, leaving 8 bases between. Germline V lookup: CDR1 MGHRA, CDR2 YSYEKL. CDR3 sequence (DNA): TGCGCCAGCAGCGTTCAGGACTCCTACGAGCAGTACTTC. Its protein product is CASSVQDSYEQYF.

The chain has TRBV7-3 and TRBJ2-1, with D possibly TRBD2 on 6 matching bases. V was clipped by 7 bases and J by 7 bases, with 14 bases between them. CDR3 size: 13 residues. Per germline, CDR1 SGHTA and CDR2 FQGTGA. The CDR3 reads CASMSGSGNEQFF. The CDR3 region has the DNA TGTGCCAGCATGTCGGGGAGCGGGAATGAGCAGTTCTTC.

This clonotype was found many times. This chain connects TRBV7-3 to TRBJ2-3; TRBD2 aligns across 7 bases. V lost 2 bases and J lost 2; bases outside the gene matches: 4. Germline V gene lookup returns CDR1 SGHTA and CDR2 FQGTGA. This CDR3 is built from 15 residues. CDR3 sequence reads: CASSLSAGVTDTQYF. In DNA, the CDR3 is TGTGCCAGCAGCTTATCGGCGGGAGTCACAGATACGCAGTATTTT.